This T cell receptor beta chain was documented in a study of T cell responses to AZD1222 COVID-19 vaccine. TCRdb keeps only in-frame clones here, not all; method: immunoSEQ multiplex PCR. In the table there are 150,000 to 200,000 clones, under 95% of which are singletons. Points on this clone: What it binds is unknown.

Study conclusions and caveats: Two doses of AZD1222 preceded a rise in Spike-specific TCR breadth and depth. A mostly white British donor set with more females was recruited, and clonal diversity was possibly underestimated. Samples come after the peak T cell response, not at day 14.

CDR1 is MGHRA, CDR2 YSYEKL, per germline. The V gene lost 4 bases and the J gene lost 0 bases, with 9 bases spanning the gap. The CDR3 is 15 amino acids. Samples with a second dose at about 4 or about 12 weeks were pooled together. The sequences come from peripheral blood, collected 28 days after the second AZD1222 dose. The chain employs TRBV4-1 and TRBJ1-4, with D perhaps TRBD1 (6 bases). The receptor comes from an adult who received the AZD1222 COVID-19 vaccine. CDR3 bases: TGCGCCAGCAGCCTCCAGGGGCCAACTAATGAAAAACTGTTTTTT. Residues: CASSLQGPTNEKLFF.